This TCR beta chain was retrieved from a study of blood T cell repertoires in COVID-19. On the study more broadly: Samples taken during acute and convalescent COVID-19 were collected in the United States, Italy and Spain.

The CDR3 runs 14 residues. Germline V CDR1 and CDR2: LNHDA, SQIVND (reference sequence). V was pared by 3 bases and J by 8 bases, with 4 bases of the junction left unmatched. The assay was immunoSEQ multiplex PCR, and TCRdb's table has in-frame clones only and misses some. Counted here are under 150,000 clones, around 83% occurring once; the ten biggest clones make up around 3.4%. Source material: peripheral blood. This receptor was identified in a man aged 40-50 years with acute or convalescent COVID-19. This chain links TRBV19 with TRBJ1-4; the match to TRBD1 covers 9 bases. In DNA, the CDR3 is TGTGCCAGTAGTATGGCGGACAGGGGAGAAAAACTGTTTTTT. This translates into CASSMADRGEKLFF.